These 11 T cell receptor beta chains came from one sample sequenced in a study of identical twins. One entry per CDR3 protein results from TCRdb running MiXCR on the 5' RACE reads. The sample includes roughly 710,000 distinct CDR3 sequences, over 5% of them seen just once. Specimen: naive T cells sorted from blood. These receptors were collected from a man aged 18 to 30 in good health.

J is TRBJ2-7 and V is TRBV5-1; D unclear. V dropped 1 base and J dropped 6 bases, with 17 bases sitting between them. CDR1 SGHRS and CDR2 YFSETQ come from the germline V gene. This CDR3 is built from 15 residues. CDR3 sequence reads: CASSLIRSFSGEQYF. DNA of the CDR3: TGCGCCAGCAGCTTGATCCGATCCTTTTCGGGCGAGCAGTACTTC.

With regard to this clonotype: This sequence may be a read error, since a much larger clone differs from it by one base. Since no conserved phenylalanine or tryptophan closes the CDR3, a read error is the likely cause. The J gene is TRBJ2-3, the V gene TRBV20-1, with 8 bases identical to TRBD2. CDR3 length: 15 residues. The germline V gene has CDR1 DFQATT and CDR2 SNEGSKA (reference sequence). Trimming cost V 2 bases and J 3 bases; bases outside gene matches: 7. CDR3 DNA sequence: TGCAGTGCTAGACGGAGCGGGAGCGGGACAGATACGCAGTATTGT. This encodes CSARRSGSGTDTQYC.

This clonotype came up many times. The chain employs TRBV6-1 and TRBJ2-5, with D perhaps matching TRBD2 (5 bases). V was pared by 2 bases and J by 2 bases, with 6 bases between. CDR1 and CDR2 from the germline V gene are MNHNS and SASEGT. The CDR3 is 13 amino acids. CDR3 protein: CASSEWEQETQYF. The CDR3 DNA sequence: TGTGCCAGCAGTGAATGGGAGCAAGAGACCCAGTACTTC.

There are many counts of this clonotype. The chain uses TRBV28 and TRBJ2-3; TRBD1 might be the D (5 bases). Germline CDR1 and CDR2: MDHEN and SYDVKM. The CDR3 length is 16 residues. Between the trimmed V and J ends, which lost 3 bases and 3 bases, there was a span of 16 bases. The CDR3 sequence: CASSLFQGGLTDTQYF. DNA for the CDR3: TGTGCCAGCAGTTTGTTCCAGGGTGGGTTAACAGATACGCAGTATTTT.

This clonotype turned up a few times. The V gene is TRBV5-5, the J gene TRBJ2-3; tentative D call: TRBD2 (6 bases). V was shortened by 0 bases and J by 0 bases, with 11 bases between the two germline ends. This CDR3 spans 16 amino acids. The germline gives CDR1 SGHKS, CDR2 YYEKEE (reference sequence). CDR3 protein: CASSLGGGVSTDTQYF. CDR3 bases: TGTGCCAGCAGCTTGGGAGGAGGGGTTAGCACAGATACGCAGTATTTT.

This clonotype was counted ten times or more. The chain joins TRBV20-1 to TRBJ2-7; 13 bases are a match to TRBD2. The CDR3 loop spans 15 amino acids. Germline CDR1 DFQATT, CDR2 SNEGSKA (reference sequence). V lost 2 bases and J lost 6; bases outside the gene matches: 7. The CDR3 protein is CSARPTSGRAPEQYF. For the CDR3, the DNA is TGCAGTGCTAGACCCACTAGCGGGAGGGCCCCCGAGCAGTACTTC.

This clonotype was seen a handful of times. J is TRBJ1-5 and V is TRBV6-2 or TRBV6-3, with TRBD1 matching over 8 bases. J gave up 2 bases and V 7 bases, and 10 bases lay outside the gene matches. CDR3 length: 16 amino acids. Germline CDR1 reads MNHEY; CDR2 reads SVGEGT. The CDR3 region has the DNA TGTGCCAGCAAAAAGGAGGGACAGGTCCGCAATCAGCCCCAGCATTTT. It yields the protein CASKKEGQVRNQPQHF.

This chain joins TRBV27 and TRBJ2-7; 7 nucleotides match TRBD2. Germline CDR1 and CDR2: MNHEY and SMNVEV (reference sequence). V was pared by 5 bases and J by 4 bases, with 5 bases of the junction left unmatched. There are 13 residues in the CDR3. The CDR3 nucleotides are TGTGCCAGCAGTGCCGGGACTACTTACGAGCAGTACTTC. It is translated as CASSAGTTYEQYF.

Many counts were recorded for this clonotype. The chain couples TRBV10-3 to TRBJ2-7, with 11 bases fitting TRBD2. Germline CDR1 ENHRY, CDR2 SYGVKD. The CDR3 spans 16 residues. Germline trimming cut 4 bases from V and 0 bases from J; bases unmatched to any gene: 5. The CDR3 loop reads CAISVGLAENSYEQYV. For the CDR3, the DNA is TGTGCCATCAGTGTGGGACTAGCGGAAAACTCCTACGAGCAGTACGTC.

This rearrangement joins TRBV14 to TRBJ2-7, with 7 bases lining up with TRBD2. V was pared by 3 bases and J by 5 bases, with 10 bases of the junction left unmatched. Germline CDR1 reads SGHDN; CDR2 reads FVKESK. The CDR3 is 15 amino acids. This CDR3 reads CASSHLGLGSDEQYF. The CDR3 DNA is TGTGCCAGCAGCCACTTAGGACTAGGGTCGGACGAGCAGTACTTC.

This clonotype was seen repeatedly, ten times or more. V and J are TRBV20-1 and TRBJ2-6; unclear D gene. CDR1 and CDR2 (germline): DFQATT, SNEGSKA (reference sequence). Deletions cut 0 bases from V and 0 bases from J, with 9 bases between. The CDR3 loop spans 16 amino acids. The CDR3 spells CSARDGRSSGANVLTF. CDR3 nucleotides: TGCAGTGCTAGAGACGGACGGAGCTCTGGGGCCAACGTCCTGACTTTC.